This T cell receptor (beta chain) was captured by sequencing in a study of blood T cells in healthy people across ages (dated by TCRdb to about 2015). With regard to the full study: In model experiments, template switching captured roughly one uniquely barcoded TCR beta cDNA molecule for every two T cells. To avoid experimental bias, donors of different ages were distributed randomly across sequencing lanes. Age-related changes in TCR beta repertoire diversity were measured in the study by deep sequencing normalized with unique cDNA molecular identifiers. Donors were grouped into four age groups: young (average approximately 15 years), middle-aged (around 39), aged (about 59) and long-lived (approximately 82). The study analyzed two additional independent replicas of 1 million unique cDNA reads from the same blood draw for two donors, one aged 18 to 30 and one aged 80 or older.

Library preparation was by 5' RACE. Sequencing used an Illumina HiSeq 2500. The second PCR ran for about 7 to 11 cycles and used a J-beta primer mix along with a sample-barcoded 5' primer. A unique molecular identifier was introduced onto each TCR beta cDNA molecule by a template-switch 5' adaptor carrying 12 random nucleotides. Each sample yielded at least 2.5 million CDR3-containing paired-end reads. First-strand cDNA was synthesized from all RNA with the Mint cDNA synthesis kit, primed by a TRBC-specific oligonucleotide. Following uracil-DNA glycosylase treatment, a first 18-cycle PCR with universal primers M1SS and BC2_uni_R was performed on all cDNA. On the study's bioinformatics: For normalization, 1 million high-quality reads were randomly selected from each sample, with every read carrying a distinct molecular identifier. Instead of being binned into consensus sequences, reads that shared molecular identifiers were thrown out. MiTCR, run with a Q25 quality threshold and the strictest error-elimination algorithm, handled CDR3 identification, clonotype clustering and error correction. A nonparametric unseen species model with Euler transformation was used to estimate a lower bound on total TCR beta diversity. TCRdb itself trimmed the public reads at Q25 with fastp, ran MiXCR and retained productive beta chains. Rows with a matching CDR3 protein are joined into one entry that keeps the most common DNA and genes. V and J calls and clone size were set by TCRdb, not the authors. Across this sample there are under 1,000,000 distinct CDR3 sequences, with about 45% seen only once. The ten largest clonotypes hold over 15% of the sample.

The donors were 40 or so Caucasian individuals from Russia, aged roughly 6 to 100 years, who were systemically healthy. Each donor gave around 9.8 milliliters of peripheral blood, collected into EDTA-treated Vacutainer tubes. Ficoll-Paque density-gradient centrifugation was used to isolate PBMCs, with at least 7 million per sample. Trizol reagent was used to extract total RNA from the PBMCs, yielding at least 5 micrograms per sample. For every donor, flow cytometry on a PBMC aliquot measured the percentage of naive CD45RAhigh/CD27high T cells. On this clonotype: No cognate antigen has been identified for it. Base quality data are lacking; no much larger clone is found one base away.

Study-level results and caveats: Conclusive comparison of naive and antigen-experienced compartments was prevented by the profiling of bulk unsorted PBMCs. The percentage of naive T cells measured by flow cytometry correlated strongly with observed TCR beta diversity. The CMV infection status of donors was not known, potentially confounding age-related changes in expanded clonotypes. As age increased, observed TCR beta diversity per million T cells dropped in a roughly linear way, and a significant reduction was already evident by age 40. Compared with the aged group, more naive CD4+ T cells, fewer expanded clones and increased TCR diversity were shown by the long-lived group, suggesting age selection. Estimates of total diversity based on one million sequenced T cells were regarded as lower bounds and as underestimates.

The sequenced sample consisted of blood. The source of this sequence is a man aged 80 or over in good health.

This receptor has the CDR3 CASSSTGYSSGANVLTF. The DNA reads as follows: TGTGCCAGCAGTTCTACAGGTTACAGCTCTGGGGCCAACGTCCTGACTTTC. The V and J segments used are TRBV28 and TRBJ2-6, with TRBD1 as a weak D call on 5 bases. Trimming removed 4 bases from V and 0 bases from J, leaving 13 bases between the germline ends. Via the germline V gene, CDR1 is MDHEN and CDR2 SYDVKM. The CDR3 spans 17 residues, from the cysteine through the phenylalanine. Solely the CDR3 DNA is kept, with 51 bases framed from the first base. Outside the CDR3, residues come from the reference TRBV28 and TRBJ2-6 proteins, so the full variable domain is: DVKVTQSSRYLVKRTGEKVFLECVQDMDHENMFWYRQDPGLGLRLIYFSYDVKMKEKGDIPEGYSVSREKKERFSLILESASTNQTSMYLCASSSTGYSSGANVLTFGAGSRLTVL.